The present TCR beta chain was sequenced within a study of blood T cells in healthy people across ages. Study-wide results and caveats: TCR beta diversity tracked closely with naive T cell percentage.

This clonotype was detected a few times. Its antigen is not known. Trimming cost V 5 bases and J 7 bases; bases outside gene matches: 5. The CDR3 loop spans 15 amino acids. Germline CDR1 reads SEHNR; CDR2 reads FQNEAQ (reference sequence). Primed by a sample-barcoded 5' primer and a J-beta primer mix, a second PCR proceeded for roughly 7 to 11 cycles. TCRdb analysed the 5' RACE reads with MiXCR anew, one entry per CDR3 protein. The repertoire holds over a million distinct CDR3 sequences, with more than 35% as singletons. The specimen sequenced was blood. The source is a woman aged 60 to 75 in good health. The V gene is TRBV7-9, the J gene TRBJ2-1, with 13 bases matching TRBD2. The CDR3 loop reads CASSTSGREGNEQFF. CDR3 nucleotides: TGTGCCAGCAGCACTAGCGGGAGGGAAGGTAATGAGCAGTTCTTC.